Shown below are 3 T cell receptor beta chains from a single sample sequenced in a study of cytomegalovirus exposure and HLA in healthy donors. The method was immunoSEQ multiplex PCR; TCRdb's version includes in-frame clones alone and lacks a portion of them. The profile covers around 130,000 clones, with around nine tenths appearing a single time and less than 1.5% taken by the ten largest. Sequenced sample: PBMCs. These receptors originate from a man aged 25 to 40 in good health and CMV-seronegative.

V usage is TRBV30 and J usage is TRBJ1-4; D remains unclear. CDR1 and CDR2 (germline): GTSNPN, SVGIG (reference sequence). With 2 bases removed from V and 5 bases from J, the gap between germline ends came to 9 bases. The CDR3 sequence is 13 residues long. The CDR3 sequence: CAWSSGFNEKLFF. The CDR3 DNA follows: TGTGCCTGGAGTTCGGGGTTCAATGAAAAACTGTTTTTT.

The rearrangement uses TRBV7-9 and TRBJ2-1; D remains unclear. The germline CDR1 and CDR2 sequences are SEHNR and FQNEAQ (reference sequence). V was trimmed by 0 bases and J by 5 bases, leaving 2 bases between them. There are 12 residues in the CDR3. DNA for the CDR3: TGTGCCAGCAGCTTAGCCAACAATGAGCAGTTCTTC. It is translated as CASSLANNEQFF.

The chain recombines TRBV9 with TRBJ1-4, with TRBD1 matching over 8 bases. V shed 3 bases and J 4 bases; nucleotides not matched to a gene: 5. This CDR3 has 15 amino acids. CDR1 is SGDLS, CDR2 YYNGEE, per germline. CDR3 amino acids: CASSARDRLNEKLFF. The CDR3 DNA follows: TGTGCCAGCAGCGCTCGGGACAGGCTTAATGAAAAACTGTTTTTT.